The sequence of this T cell receptor (beta chain) was determined in a study of T cells after yellow fever vaccination. V shed 2 bases and J 7 bases; nucleotides not matched to a gene: 4. The CDR3 totals 14 residues. The germline V gene encodes CDR1 SEHNR and CDR2 FQNEAQ (reference sequence). This clonotype was counted at least ten times. TCRdb reprocessed the 5' RACE reads with MiXCR, giving one entry per CDR3 protein. This sample has 20,000 to 30,000 distinct CDR3 sequences; 5% to 7% occur once, and the top ten carry 12%. The sequence derives from a man under 40 who received the YFV17D yellow fever vaccine. This specimen was PBMCs, either bulk or a sorted T-cell subset (CD4+, CD8+, memory, or dextramer-sorted; not recorded which), taken 15 days after the yellow fever booster vaccination. The J gene is TRBJ2-1, the V gene TRBV7-9, with 8 bases that match TRBD1. The DNA of the CDR3 is TGTGCCAGCAGCTTAACACAGGGGGAGAATGAGCAGTTCTTC. Its translation: CASSLTQGENEQFF.